The rows below give T cell receptor beta chains drawn from one sample of a study of blood T cell repertoires in COVID-19. Data came from immunoSEQ multiplex PCR; TCRdb stores just in-frame clones and leaves some out. The sample consists of approximately 360,000 clones, roughly 90% of them appearing once. The source material was PBMCs or T cells enriched from blood (not recorded which). Receptors were obtained from a woman aged 25 to 39 with acute COVID-19. CDR3s leave out the opening cysteine and the closing phenylalanine or tryptophan. Fields, in order: V gene, D gene, CDR3 length, J gene, CDR3 protein. A D gene is named only where the DNA matches it firmly.

TRBV19	TRBD1	14	TRBJ1-4	ASSIYTGVPNEKLF
TRBV13	.	12	TRBJ1-6	ASSLGQQYSPLH
TRBV28	.	14	TRBJ1-4	ASSSPPRGLGEKLF
TRBV19	.	11	TRBJ1-1	ASRSQTNTEAF
TRBV9	TRBD1	15	TRBJ1-1	ASNGQQGKVGAAEAF
TRBV5-5	TRBD1	11	TRBJ1-1	ASSLEGGPEAF
TRBV5-1	.	13	TRBJ2-7	ASSLGGGGSYEQY
TRBV24-1	.	16	TRBJ2-3	ATSDPQGRGAGSDTQY
TRBV20-1	.	13	TRBJ1-5	SASPGLSFNQPQH
TRBV5-1	.	12	TRBJ2-1	ASSLAPPNNEQF
TRBV10-1	.	12	TRBJ1-6	ASSESGQNSPLH
TRBV11-2	.	10	TRBJ2-3	ASSFATDTQY
TRBV2	TRBD2	13	TRBJ2-3	ASKMGLAGGDAQY
TRBV5-4	.	11	TRBJ1-1	ASSFDGYSEAF
TRBV7-9	.	13	TRBJ1-4	ASSLDSSNNEKLF
TRBV11-2	TRBD2	13	TRBJ2-3	ASSSRTSGTDTQY
TRBV4-1	.	14	TRBJ2-7	ASSQDWAPASYEQY
TRBV19	TRBD1	13	TRBJ1-1	ASSTPGQGGTEAF
TRBV19	.	13	TRBJ1-5	ASQPQGGGAQPQH
TRBV19	TRBD1	13	TRBJ1-2	ASTPGQGTNYGYT
TRBV12-3/TRBV12-4	.	9	TRBJ1-5	ASSFGGAQH
TRBV6-4	.	17	TRBJ1-3	ASSDYRASTSSSGNTIY
TRBV6-5	TRBD2	13	TRBJ2-1	ASSYSGGLSNEQF
TRBV3-1/TRBV3-2	TRBD2	14	TRBJ2-5	ASSQGKRGAQETQY
TRBV12-3/TRBV12-4	TRBD1	11	TRBJ1-6	ASRGQQNSPLH
TRBV19	TRBD1	11	TRBJ1-2	ASSIQGAGGYT
TRBV25-1	.	9	TRBJ2-1	ASSGRGEQF
TRBV5-5	.	13	TRBJ1-4	ASSLTGTTNEKLF
TRBV12-3/TRBV12-4	TRBD1	11	TRBJ1-2	ASSQQGWDGYT
TRBV19	TRBD2	17	TRBJ2-1	ASSIGVATSGGARNEQF
TRBV28	.	13	TRBJ1-5	ASSLGGRGSQPQH
TRBV4-3	.	12	TRBJ1-6	ASSQEQQLSPLH
TRBV21-1	.	13	TRBJ2-3	ASSKAGLGTDTQY
TRBV19	.	13	TRBJ1-1	ASSMEGQGSTEAF
TRBV24-1	TRBD1	16	TRBJ2-7	ATSDLRQGPTVPYEQY
TRBV18	.	12	TRBJ1-1	ASSPFGSNTEAF
TRBV6-1	.	12	TRBJ1-2	ASSEALGDYGYT
TRBV12-3/TRBV12-4	.	11	TRBJ2-2	ASSFKGTGELF
TRBV4-3	TRBD2	13	TRBJ2-1	ASSQRAGGMDEQF
TRBV6-1	TRBD2	13	TRBJ2-7	ASSEAWGGKYEQY
TRBV19	TRBD1	14	TRBJ2-2	ASRIRDSSNTGELF
TRBV7-9	TRBD1	15	TRBJ2-1	ASSPFRTGGADNEQF
TRBV5-1	.	12	TRBJ1-6	ASSLEAPLSPLH
TRBV28	TRBD1	11	TRBJ1-4	ASQTGGSEKLF
TRBV11-3	.	12	TRBJ2-3	ASSEGGSTDTQY